The rows below give T cell receptor beta chains drawn from one sample of a study of metastatic and nonmetastatic thyroid tumors. TCRdb re-analyzed the PCR reads through MiXCR. The repertoire holds over 20,000 clones, with roughly 24% as singletons. Material for sequencing was blood. Every receptor here comes from a female donor with papillary thyroid cancer or a benign thyroid nodule (not recorded which). Some clones in this sample may be carry-over from other donors' samples. Both conserved end residues are part of each CDR3. D genes are given only for firm matches. Part of the rows lack a size; the others show once, few, many or a class for expanded clones.

clone size,J gene,V gene,D gene,CDR3 DNA,CDR3 protein
medium-sized,TRBJ1-5,TRBV19,-,TGTGCCAGCTCCTTGGGAGGGACTTATAGCAATCAGCCCCAGCATTTT,CASSLGGTYSNQPQHF
-,TRBJ1-4,TRBV7-6,-,TGTGCCACCGGGCTTAATAGTGCTTCTAATGAAAAACTGTTTTTT,CATGLNSASNEKLFF
-,TRBJ2-7,TRBV20-1,TRBD2,TGCAGTGCCGAACGACTAGCGGGAGTAGGTGAGCAGTACTTC,CSAERLAGVGEQYF
many,TRBJ2-7,TRBV7-2,TRBD2,TGTGCCAGCAGCCCCAGGGGCGGGAGGGCTCTTTACGAGCAGTACTTC,CASSPRGGRALYEQYF
many,TRBJ2-2,TRBV9,TRBD2,TGTGCCAGCAGCCCCACCGGGACTAGGACCGGGGAGCTGTTTTTT,CASSPTGTRTGELFF
few,TRBJ2-7,TRBV12-3/TRBV12-4,-,TGTGCCAACAGCAGAAGCAGCTCCTACGAGCAGTACTTC,CANSRSSSYEQYF
many,TRBJ2-7,TRBV3-1,-,TGTGCCAGCAGCGAGGTGGACTCCTACGAGCAGTACTTC,CASSEVDSYEQYF
many,TRBJ1-2,TRBV3-1,-,TGTGCCAGCAGCCAAGATTCCAGGGGCCAGGGGGGCTACACCTTC,CASSQDSRGQGGYTF
many,TRBJ1-5,TRBV19,-,TGTGCCAGTATGTTCCTAGACCGGGACAATCAGCCCCAGCATTTT,CASMFLDRDNQPQHF
-,TRBJ1-2,TRBV7-9,-,TGTGCCAGCAGCGTGAACGGGGGAGGCTACACCTTC,CASSVNGGGYTF
-,TRBJ1-2,TRBV7-5,-,-,CISVPAAAPKDRSYGYTF
many,TRBJ2-1,TRBV30,-,TGTGCCTGGAACAGGGACCGCTACAATGAGCAGTTCTTC,CAWNRDRYNEQFF
-,TRBJ2-7,TRBV7-2,-,-,CASSLVGRGARELYF
many,TRBJ2-1,TRBV24-1,-,TGTGCCACCAGTGATCGACCCGGAAAGAATGAGCAGTTCTTC,CATSDRPGKNEQFF
many,TRBJ2-4,TRBV18,-,TGTGCCAGCTCACCTTCTATACAGCACATAGCCAAAAACATTCAGTACTTC,CASSPSIQHIAKNIQYF
-,TRBJ1-3,TRBV7-9,-,TGTGCCAGCAGCACAGTCAGGTGGGGGGACACCATATATTTT,CASSTVRWGDTIYF
-,TRBJ2-7,TRBV7-8,-,TGTGCCAGCAGCCCCCCCGGGGAGCAGTACTTC,CASSPPGEQYF
once,TRBJ1-1,TRBV3-1,-,TGTGGCTTCAGCCTATTGGGTGGGGTGAGGAACACTGAAGCTTTCTTT,CGFSLLGGVRNTEAFF
many,TRBJ2-1,TRBV6-2/TRBV6-3,TRBD2,TGTGCCAGCAGTCGGACTAGCGGGGCCTTCCGGGTGTTCTTC,CASSRTSGAFRVFF
medium-sized,TRBJ2-2,TRBV7-2,TRBD2,TGTGCCAGCAGCTTCGCTAGCGGGGGGAACACCGGGGAGCTGTTTTTT,CASSFASGGNTGELFF
-,TRBJ2-2,TRBV24-1,-,TGTGCCACCCGTGGGGGGTTGGGAACCGGGGAGCTGTTGTTT,CATRGGLGTGELLF
many,TRBJ1-1,TRBV4-1,TRBD1,TGCGCCAGCAGCCAGGGACAGGGGCCCCGTGAAGCTTTCTTT,CASSQGQGPREAFF
-,TRBJ2-2,TRBV28,-,TGTGCCAGCAGGAGGGTAAACAACTGGGAGCTGTTTTTT,CASRRVNNWELFF
medium-sized,TRBJ1-1,TRBV19,-,TGTGCCAGTAGTTTCCCCCCCGGGAGGAACACTGAAGCTTTCTTT,CASSFPPGRNTEAFF
-,TRBJ2-7,TRBV19,-,TGTGCCAGTAGTATTGCCAGATCGACGGGCCGGGACTCTTCCTACGAGCAGAACTTC,CASSIARSTGRDSSYEQNF
many,TRBJ2-5,TRBV27,TRBD2,TGTGCCAGCAGTTGGACTAGCGGGAGTATGGGGACCCAGTACTTC,CASSWTSGSMGTQYF
many,TRBJ2-7,TRBV6-1,TRBD1,TGTGCCAGCAGGCTGTCCCGGGACAGCGAGCAGTACTTC,CASRLSRDSEQYF
many,TRBJ1-6,TRBV5-6,TRBD1,TGTGCCAGCAGCTTGGGGCACAGGGGGCAACCACCCCTCCACTTT,CASSLGHRGQPPLHF
many,TRBJ1-5,TRBV2,-,TGTGCCAGCACCCCCAACGGGGGGAATCAGCCCCAGCATTTT,CASTPNGGNQPQHF
once,TRBJ1-2,TRBV6-9,TRBD1,TGTGCCAGCAGTTTCGGGACAGAAGCTAACTATGGCTACACCTTC,CASSFGTEANYGYTF
many,TRBJ1-4,TRBV10-3,-,TGTGCCATCAGTGACAATAATGAAAAACTGTTTTTT,CAISDNNEKLFF
many,TRBJ2-3,TRBV9,-,TGTGCCAGCAGCGTCGCCGGGATCGAACCAGATACGCAGTATTTT,CASSVAGIEPDTQYF
many,TRBJ1-2,TRBV18,TRBD1,TGTGCCAGCTCACCTCGACAGGGAGAAGGCTACACCTTC,CASSPRQGEGYTF
many,TRBJ1-1,TRBV5-1,-,TGCGCCAGCAGCCTCAATACATACCTTAAGAACACTGAAGCTTTCTTT,CASSLNTYLKNTEAFF
-,TRBJ2-7,TRBV20-1,-,TGCAGTGCTAGAGATCGGGGGAGGACCTACGAGCAGTACTTC,CSARDRGRTYEQYF
-,TRBJ2-1,TRBV24-1,-,TGTGCCACCAGTGACCCAGGTCCAGGGGACAATGAGCAGTTCTTC,CATSDPGPGDNEQFF
-,TRBJ1-6,TRBV29-1,TRBD1,TGCAGCGTGACCCTCGGGACAGATAATTCACCCCTCCACTTT,CSVTLGTDNSPLHF
few,TRBJ1-2,TRBV6-1,-,TGTGCCAGCAGGCCACCGGGGGAAAGCTATGGCTACACCTTC,CASRPPGESYGYTF
many,TRBJ2-7,TRBV12-3/TRBV12-4,TRBD1,TGTGCCAGCAGCCGGATGGACAGGGGCTCCTACGAGCAGTACTTC,CASSRMDRGSYEQYF
-,TRBJ2-3,TRBV28,TRBD1,TGTGCCAGCAGTTCAACCAGCACAGGGGCGCAGTATTTT,CASSSTSTGAQYF
many,TRBJ2-2,TRBV9,-,TGTGCCAGCAGCGTGAAAACTAGTCCGAACACCGGGGAGCTGTTTTTT,CASSVKTSPNTGELFF
few,TRBJ1-3,TRBV12-3/TRBV12-4,-,TGTGCCAGCTGCCTTTTATGCTACTCTGGAAACACCATATATTTT,CASCLLCYSGNTIYF
many,TRBJ2-6,TRBV30,-,TGTGCCTGGAGGATGGCTGCTTCTGGGGCCAACGTCCTGACTTTC,CAWRMAASGANVLTF
many,TRBJ2-2,TRBV30,-,TGTGCCTTCGGGACATATGGGCCCGGGGAGCTGTTTTTT,CAFGTYGPGELFF
many,TRBJ2-1,TRBV5-4,-,TGTGCCAGCAGCCCCCCGGGGCCCTACAATGAGCAGTTCTTC,CASSPPGPYNEQFF
many,TRBJ2-6,TRBV2,-,TGTGCCAGCAGTGTCGTACGGGCTGGGGCCAACGTCCTGACTTTC,CASSVVRAGANVLTF
-,TRBJ1-4,TRBV25-1,-,TGTGCCAGCAGTGGGAGAAGGATCAATGAAAAACTGTTTTTT,CASSGRRINEKLFF